This T cell receptor (beta chain) was captured by sequencing in a study of shared T cell receptors in the human thymus. Data came from immunoSEQ multiplex PCR; TCRdb stores just in-frame clones and leaves some out. Among 720,000 or so clones listed, roughly 88% were seen once. The sample was also reused in another study, on human thymus T cells. That study adds: The donor group consisted of healthy Finnish infants who were having corrective surgery for congenital heart defects. There appeared to be biased usage of V and J genes in thymic and blood repertoires. Unrelated individuals had highly overlapping thymic repertoires, as reported in related research.

This receptor was taken from a girl in the first two years of life with a congenital heart defect. The sequencing input was thymocytes.

CDR3 nucleotides: TGTGCCAGCAGCTTGTACCACAGGGGGCAGGGCACTGAAGCTTTCTTT. This translates into CASSLYHRGQGTEAFF. V usage is TRBV5-4 and J usage is TRBJ1-1; 9 bases agree with TRBD1. CDR1 and CDR2 (germline): SGHNT, YYREEE (reference sequence). The CDR3 runs to 16 residues. Trimming at V came to 1 base and at J to 4 bases, leaving 8 bases not matched to a gene.